One sample yielded the 20 T cell receptor beta chains listed below, sequenced in a study of T cells in Graves' hyperthyroidism and ophthalmopathy. Amplification of TCR beta CDR3 regions was performed using RNA transcripts as template. First-round RT-PCR of the TCR CDR3 relied on the HTBI primer set. TCRdb re-derived calls from the multiplex PCR reads in MiXCR, one entry per CDR3 protein. Of more than 650,000 distinct CDR3 sequences in the sample, around 13% were seen once. The sample consisted of blood. The receptors stem from a woman aged 18 to 35 with Graves' hyperthyroidism.

The CDR3 nucleotides read TGTGCCAGCAGTTATCGGACAGGGAGGGTCGATAACGAGCAGTACTTC. This gives the protein CASSYRTGRVDNEQYF. The chain uses TRBV6-5 and TRBJ2-7; a possible D gene is TRBD1 (8 bases). CDR1 is MNHEY, CDR2 SVGAGI, per germline. The CDR3 is made up of 16 amino acids. Trimming removed 3 bases at V and 5 bases at J, with 20 bases between.

The chain joins TRBV19 to TRBJ2-2, with 7 positions matching TRBD2. The junction had 8 bases not matched to a gene; V was cut back by 2 bases and J by 5 bases. The germline V gene encodes CDR1 LNHDA and CDR2 SQIVND (reference sequence). This CDR3 region has 16 residues. The CDR3 DNA reads TGTGCCAGTAGTATAACAAGCGGGATGGGGACCGGGGAGCTGTTTTTT. It is translated as CASSITSGMGTGELFF.

The table lists this clonotype with many counts. The chain combines TRBV28 with TRBJ2-7, with TRBD2 identical over 9 bases. With 5 bases clipped from V and 4 bases from J, the junction kept 9 bases outside the gene matches. CDR1 MDHEN and CDR2 SYDVKM come from the germline V gene. The CDR3 length is 15 residues. CDR3 sequence reads: CASSPRLAVAYEQYF. The CDR3 nucleotides read TGTGCCAGCAGTCCCCGACTAGCGGTAGCGTACGAGCAGTACTTC. The full variable domain, rest sourced from reference TRBV28 and TRBJ2-7, is DVKVTQSSRYLVKRTGEKVFLECVQDMDHENMFWYRQDPGLGLRLIYFSYDVKMKEKGDIPEGYSVSREKKERFSLILESASTNQTSMYLCASSPRLAVAYEQYFGPGTRLTVT.

This clonotype showed up many times. The CDR3 region is CAHGLAGGGEQFF. In DNA, the CDR3 is TGTGCCCATGGACTAGCGGGAGGGGGTGAGCAGTTCTTC. The chain links TRBV30 to TRBJ2-1, with 15 bases aligning to TRBD2. The CDR3 consists of 13 residues. V lost 8 bases and J lost 9; bases outside the gene matches: 5. Germline V CDR1 and CDR2: GTSNPN, SVGIG (reference sequence).

This clonotype has ten or more counts. The CDR3 sequence is CASLGVHGTRGRVTEAFF. Here the CDR3 DNA reads TGTGCCAGCTTAGGCGTACACGGAACTCGAGGTAGGGTGACTGAAGCTTTCTTT. The gene calls are TRBV6-1 and TRBJ1-1; D remains ambiguous. From germline, CDR1 is MNHNS and CDR2 SASEGT. V was shortened by 8 bases and J by 5 bases, with 30 bases between the two germline ends. CDR3 length: 18 residues.

This clonotype showed up just a few times. V is TRBV24-1 and J is TRBJ2-1; 7 bases line up with TRBD2. The CDR3 length is 16 residues. CDR1 KGHDR and CDR2 SFDVKD come from the germline V gene. The V gene end was trimmed by 9 bases and the J gene end by 3 bases; junction bases not matched to a gene: 13. The CDR3 nucleotides are TGTGCCACCTCTGCGCCCTCAGCGGGAAACTACAATGAGCAGTTCTTC. Amino acids: CATSAPSAGNYNEQFF.

The chain uses TRBV20-1 and TRBJ2-7; D possibly corresponds to TRBD2 (6 bases). Germline V gene data show CDR1 as DFQATT and CDR2 as SNEGSKA (reference sequence). This CDR3 has 13 residues. V shed 2 bases and J shed 8 bases, with 16 bases lying between them. CDR3 bases: TGCAGTGCTAGAAGTAGCGGTGCAGGGAAGCAGTACTTC. It is translated as CSARSSGAGKQYF.

This clonotype showed up many times. The chain employs TRBV30 and TRBJ2-7; D may be TRBD2 (6 bases). Germline lookup yields CDR1 GTSNPN and CDR2 SVGIG (reference sequence). The CDR3 contains 15 residues. V gave up 0 bases and J gave up 2 bases, with 14 bases separating them. The CDR3 coding sequence is TGTGCCTGGAGTGTAGGAGTTAGCGGCACCTACGAGCAGTACTTC. Its translation is CAWSVGVSGTYEQYF.

In this sample, this clonotype turned up a few times. The J gene is TRBJ2-5, the V gene TRBV20-1; a possible D gene is TRBD2 (7 bases). CDR1 and CDR2 from the germline V gene are DFQATT and SNEGSKA (reference sequence). There are 16 residues in the CDR3. V was trimmed by 3 bases and J by 5 bases, leaving 22 bases between them. The CDR3 reads CSASPRGGPLRETQYF. The CDR3 nucleotides are TGCAGTGCTAGCCCCAGGGGAGGGCCTTTGCGGGAGACCCAGTACTTC.

This clonotype was detected many times. V gene TRBV29-1 combines with J gene TRBJ2-7, with 16 bases that match TRBD2. Germline values: CDR1 SQVTM, CDR2 ANQGSEA. The CDR3 sequence is 16 residues long. Trimming at V came to 3 bases and at J to 0 bases, leaving 2 bases not matched to a gene. The CDR3 loop reads CSVEGLAGGSSYEQYF. The CDR3, as DNA: TGCAGCGTTGAGGGACTAGCGGGAGGGTCCTCCTACGAGCAGTACTTC.

This clonotype was observed many times. The chain uses TRBV13 and TRBJ1-1, with D uncertain. The germline V gene has CDR1 PRHDT and CDR2 FYEKMQ (reference sequence). V lost 1 base to trimming and J lost 1 base, with 7 bases between them. This CDR3 spans 14 amino acids. The CDR3, as DNA: TGTGCCAGCAGCTTAGAACTAAGGAACACTGAAGCTTTCTTT. Translation gives CASSLELRNTEAFF.

At least ten counts were recorded for this clonotype. This sequence joins TRBV7-3 and TRBJ2-3, with D perhaps TRBD2 (6 bases). V dropped 5 bases and J dropped 1 base, with 16 bases sitting between them. This CDR3 spans 16 amino acids. Looked up from germline, CDR1 is SGHTA and CDR2 is FQGTGA. The CDR3 here is CASSPGDLQGTDTQYF. Written as DNA, the CDR3 is TGTGCCAGCAGCCCGGGGGACTTACAAGGCACAGATACGCAGTATTTT. Full variable domain (outside the CDR3, taken from reference TRBV7-3 and TRBJ2-3): GAGVSQTPSNKVTEKGKYVELRCDPISGHTALYWYRQSLGQGPEFLIYFQGTGAADDSGLPNDRFFAVRPEGSVSTLKIQRTERGDSAVYLCASSPGDLQGTDTQYFGPGTRLTVL.

This clonotype showed up many times. The chain links TRBV7-9 to TRBJ2-3, with no clear D. Germline values: CDR1 SEHNR, CDR2 FQNEAQ (reference sequence). This CDR3 is 15 amino acids long. V was trimmed by 2 bases and J by 2 bases, leaving 11 bases between them. CDR3 sequence (DNA): TGTGCCAGCAGCTTAAACGGCCGGGTCACAGATACGCAGTATTTT. As protein: CASSLNGRVTDTQYF.

This clonotype was observed a few times. The chain uses TRBV10-3 and TRBJ1-5; D might be TRBD1 (6 bases). V dropped 5 bases and J dropped 3 bases, with 8 bases sitting between them. This CDR3 is 13 amino acids long. CDR1 and CDR2 (germline): ENHRY, SYGVKD. The CDR3 region is CAISRQANQPQHF. CDR3 in DNA: TGTGCCATCAGTAGACAGGCCAATCAGCCCCAGCATTTT.

This clonotype was seen a handful of times. The chain joins TRBV29-1 to TRBJ2-6, with D uncertain. The length of the CDR3 is 13 residues. Germline V lookup: CDR1 SQVTM, CDR2 ANQGSEA. The germline V and J ends were trimmed by 6 bases and 0 bases, with 6 bases remaining between them. The CDR3 DNA sequence: TGCAGCGTCCACATCTCTGGGGCCAACGTCCTGACTTTC. The encoded protein is CSVHISGANVLTF.

This clonotype appeared a few times. The chain couples TRBV6-1 to TRBJ2-1; no clear D gene. V was cut by 6 bases and J by 8 bases, with 14 bases left in between. The CDR3 has 13 residues. Germline values: CDR1 MNHNS, CDR2 SASEGT. The CDR3 DNA reads TGTGCCAGCAGGCCCAGCTCTGGGGATGAGCAGTTCTTC. Protein product: CASRPSSGDEQFF.

The V gene is TRBV19, the J gene TRBJ2-2; perhaps TRBD1 as D (6 bases). The germline V gene encodes CDR1 LNHDA and CDR2 SQIVND (reference sequence). The V and J ends lost 4 bases and 8 bases respectively, with 11 bases between them. The CDR3 totals 13 residues. CDR3 nucleotides: TGTGCCAGTAGTACAAACAGGGAGGGGGAGCTGTTTTTT. This translates into CASSTNREGELFF.

In its sample, this clonotype was seen many times. The rearrangement joins TRBV18 to TRBJ1-5; D not certain. This CDR3 has 13 residues. Trimming cost V 3 bases and J 5 bases, with 8 bases left between them. Germline CDR1 is KGHSH and CDR2 is LQKENI. The CDR3 DNA is TGTGCCAGCTCACCTTCGCTAGATCAGCCCCAGCATTTT. It codes for CASSPSLDQPQHF.

This clonotype was seen more than once but under ten times. J is TRBJ2-4 and V is TRBV5-1, with D perhaps matching TRBD2 (6 bases). V was shortened by 4 bases and J by 5 bases, with 16 bases between the two germline ends. Germline-derived CDR1 and CDR2 are SGHRS and YFSETQ. CDR3 length equals 15 residues. The CDR3 DNA is TGCGCCAGCAGCGGCGCCGGGACGGGAGAAAACATTCAGTACTTC. Amino acid sequence: CASSGAGTGENIQYF.

V gene TRBV12-3 or TRBV12-4 combines with J gene TRBJ1-2; D is unresolved. CDR3 length equals 11 residues. Between the trimmed V and J ends, which lost 3 bases and 9 bases, there was a span of 8 bases. CDR3 protein: CASSFGESYTF. The CDR3, as DNA: TGTGCCAGCAGTTTCGGGGAGAGCTACACCTTC.